The rows below give T cell receptor beta chains drawn from one sample of a study of cytotoxic CD8 clonotypes in ibrutinib-treated CLL. Assay: immunoSEQ multiplex PCR; the TCRdb copy retains only in-frame clones and omits some. The repertoire holds 270,000 or so clones, with around 69% as singletons. The starting material was PBMCs, obtained at disease progression, from a patient treated with ibrutinib. The source of these receptors is a human donor with chronic lymphocytic leukemia. Both conserved end residues are part of each CDR3. Fields, in order: clone size, V gene, D gene, J gene, CDR3 DNA, CDR3 protein. The D gene is left open where the match is weak. Expanded clones get a size class; other rows say once, few or many, or leave the size out.

few	TRBV9	TRBD1	TRBJ1-5	TGTGCCAGCAGCGGCCCCGGGACAGGCAATCAGCCCCAGCATTTT	CASSGPGTGNQPQHF
-	TRBV7-3	TRBD2	TRBJ2-1	TGTGCCAGCAGCTTAAAGCCCAGCGGGGGGGCGGATGAGCAGTTCTTC	CASSLKPSGGADEQFF
-	TRBV28	-	TRBJ1-5	TGTGCCAGCAGTGGAGGAGGATTTCAGCCCCAGCATTTT	CASSGGGFQPQHF
-	TRBV12-5	-	TRBJ2-1	TGTGCTAGTGGTTGGAGGACAGTGAATGAGCAGTTCTTC	CASGWRTVNEQFF
-	TRBV19	-	TRBJ1-3	TGTGCCAGTAGCTATAACGGGGACTCTGGAAACACCATATATTTT	CASSYNGDSGNTIYF
-	TRBV4-3	TRBD1	TRBJ2-7	TGCGCCAGCAGCCTGACAGGGAGCTTCTACGAGCAGTACTTC	CASSLTGSFYEQYF
-	TRBV19	-	TRBJ2-7	TGTGCCAGTAGTATAGCTGTGGGCGAGAGCTACGAGCAGTACTTC	CASSIAVGESYEQYF
-	TRBV10-3	-	TRBJ2-1	TGTGCCATCAGTGGGCCGGGAAATAGGTATCACAATGAGCAGTTCTTC	CAISGPGNRYHNEQFF
-	TRBV6-1	TRBD2	TRBJ2-3	TGTGCCAGCAGTTTAGCGGGGGGCAGAGATACGCAGTATTTT	CASSLAGGRDTQYF
-	TRBV7-9	-	TRBJ2-5	TGTGCCAGCAGCTTAGCTAGGGAGACCCAGTACTTC	CASSLARETQYF
-	TRBV6-5	-	TRBJ2-3	TGTGCCAGCGGAGGGACTAGCACAGATACGCAGTATTTT	CASGGTSTDTQYF
few	TRBV2	-	TRBJ1-5	TGTGCCAGCAGCATGAGGAGCAATCAGCCCCAGCATTTT	CASSMRSNQPQHF
-	TRBV11-2	TRBD1	TRBJ2-5	TGTGCCAGCAGCTCTCGGGACAGCCAGGAGACCCAGTACTTC	CASSSRDSQETQYF
few	TRBV7-8	TRBD2	TRBJ2-7	TGTGCCAGCAGCGTCGGACTAGCCCACGAGCAGTACTTC	CASSVGLAHEQYF
-	TRBV5-1	TRBD1	TRBJ2-2	TGCGCCAGCAGCCTCAATACAGGGGGACCCGGGGAGCTGTTTTTT	CASSLNTGGPGELFF
-	TRBV5-1	TRBD2	TRBJ2-1	TGCGCCAGCAGACCGGGACTAGATAACAATGAGCAGTTCTTC	CASRPGLDNNEQFF
few	TRBV28	-	TRBJ2-7	TGTGCCAGCACCTTCGGGACCCCTCAGCTGTACGAGCAGTACTTC	CASTFGTPQLYEQYF
-	TRBV7-2	-	TRBJ1-1	TGTGCCAGCAGCTTACAAGGCCCCGGGGACCCTGAAGCTTTCTTT	CASSLQGPGDPEAFF
few	TRBV7-9	TRBD1	TRBJ2-7	TGTGCCAGCAGCTTACGGGGACAGGGGATTTACGAGCAGTACTTC	CASSLRGQGIYEQYF
-	TRBV7-9	-	TRBJ2-1	TGTGCCAGCAGCTTAGGCACTAGCCCGAGGGACAATGAGCAGTTCTTC	CASSLGTSPRDNEQFF
once	TRBV29-1	-	TRBJ1-2	TGCAGCGTTGAAGATCCCACACGGACCAACTATGGCTACACCTTC	CSVEDPTRTNYGYTF
few	TRBV18	-	TRBJ1-5	TGTGCCAGCTCATCTAATAAAAATCAGCCCCAGCATTTT	CASSSNKNQPQHF
-	TRBV11-3	TRBD2	TRBJ2-2	TGTGCCAGCAGCGGCGCGGGAGGGCCTCGCGGGGAGCTGTTTTTT	CASSGAGGPRGELFF
-	TRBV11-2	-	TRBJ2-2	TGTGCCAGCAGCTTAGATGGTGGAGTAACGGTCACCGGGGAGCTGTTTTTT	CASSLDGGVTVTGELFF
-	TRBV7-9	-	TRBJ2-5	TGTGCCAGCAGCTTAGGACAGCCCGGCGCATGGACCCAGTACTTC	CASSLGQPGAWTQYF
once	TRBV7-3	TRBD2	TRBJ2-1	TGTGCCAGCAGCCCCAAACCTAGCGGGAGATCCTACAATGAGCAGTTCTTC	CASSPKPSGRSYNEQFF
few	TRBV5-6	TRBD2	TRBJ2-3	TGTGCCAGCAGCCCCAACGGACTAGCGGGGGTTTGGCCAGATACGCAGTATTTT	CASSPNGLAGVWPDTQYF
-	TRBV13	TRBD2	TRBJ2-1	TGTGCCACCCTTGGACTAGCGGGAGATGAGATTGAGGCCCCTTACAATGAGCAGTTCTTC	CATLGLAGDEIEAPYNEQFF
-	TRBV7-8	TRBD1	TRBJ2-1	TGTGCCAGCAGCTTCCGGACAGGGAGCAATGAGCAGTTCTTC	CASSFRTGSNEQFF
-	TRBV18	TRBD2	TRBJ2-7	TGTGCCAGCTCACGCGGGACTAGTAGCTCCGAGCAGTACTTC	CASSRGTSSSEQYF
-	TRBV28	-	TRBJ2-3	TGTGCCAGCAGACCAACTAGCCCCCGCACAGATACGCAGTATTTT	CASRPTSPRTDTQYF
-	TRBV18	TRBD1	TRBJ2-5	TGTGCCAGCTTACGGACAGGTCAAGAGACCCAGTACTTC	CASLRTGQETQYF
-	TRBV19	-	TRBJ2-3	TGTGCCAGTTCTGCGGATGCACAGGATACGCAGTATTTT	CASSADAQDTQYF
-	TRBV14	-	TRBJ2-7	TGTGCCAGCAGCCAAATCAGGGACGGGCGCGAGCAGTACTTC	CASSQIRDGREQYF
-	TRBV7-8	-	TRBJ2-7	TGTGCCAGCAGCTTACGGCCCTTGACGAACGAGCAGTACTTC	CASSLRPLTNEQYF
few	TRBV11-3	-	TRBJ1-5	TGTGCCAGCAGCTCAGACGGAGCCAATCAGCCCCAGCATTTT	CASSSDGANQPQHF
-	TRBV18	-	TRBJ2-7	TGTGCCAGCTCACCCCCGGGGACTGCCCGCTCCTACGAGCAGTACTTC	CASSPPGTARSYEQYF
-	TRBV21-1	-	TRBJ1-5	TGTGCCAGCAGCAGAGTTAGCAATCAGCCCCAGCATTTT	CASSRVSNQPQHF
-	TRBV7-2	TRBD2	TRBJ2-3	TGTGCCAGCAGACTAGCGGGAGGCGCGGGCACAGATACGCAGTATTTT	CASRLAGGAGTDTQYF
-	TRBV5-1	-	TRBJ1-6	TGCGCCAGCAGCTTGGACATCAGCTCCTATAATTCACCCCTCCACTTT	CASSLDISSYNSPLHF
-	TRBV14	-	TRBJ2-7	TGTGCCAGCAGCCACACTAGGTTCGAGCAGTACTTC	CASSHTRFEQYF
-	TRBV27	-	TRBJ2-2	TGTGCCAGCAGAAGGCACAACACCGGGGAGCTGTTTTTT	CASRRHNTGELFF
few	TRBV27	-	TRBJ1-2	TGTGCCAGCAGTTTCAGTTCGACCGCCCCGGGCTACACCTTC	CASSFSSTAPGYTF